This T cell receptor beta chain appears in the sequencing data of a study of vaccination and CD4 T cells after COVID-19. TCRdb reprocessed the PCR reads with MiXCR, giving one entry per CDR3 protein. The sample consists of some 27,000 distinct CDR3 sequences, around 50% of them appearing once. Germline CDR1 is MDHEN and CDR2 is SYDVKM. The V gene lost 6 bases and the J gene lost 5 bases, with 2 bases spanning the gap. The CDR3 consists of 10 residues. Described time point: late sampling 161 to 241 days after vaccination in three convalescent patients. The chain recombines TRBV28 with TRBJ1-3; D is ambiguous. This receptor was obtained from a human donor who had recovered from COVID-19. The source was CD4+ T cells from blood, collected about 7 months after SARS-CoV-2 vaccination. The CDR3 spells CASRRNTIYF. The CDR3 nucleotides read TGTGCCAGCAGAAGAAACACCATATATTTT.